The next 26 T cell receptor beta chains were all read from a single sample in a study of shared T cell receptors in the human thymus. The data were produced by immunoSEQ multiplex PCR, yet TCRdb's version contains in-frame clones alone and is incomplete. The data hold 700,000 to 750,000 clones, with approximately 85% observed a single time. These data were also reused for a study on human thymus T cells.

Source material: thymocytes. The receptor source for this set is a girl in the first two years of life with a congenital heart defect.

J is TRBJ1-6 and V is TRBV27, with 7 bases aligning to TRBD1. This CDR3 has 17 residues. CDR1 is MNHEY, CDR2 SMNVEV, per germline (reference sequence). Unmatched junction bases numbered 11, after V lost 6 bases and J lost 3 bases. This chain's CDR3 is CASRAQGVVIYNSPLHF. CDR3 DNA sequence: TGTGCCAGCAGGGCTCAGGGGGTTGTTATCTATAATTCACCCCTCCACTTT.

This chain joins TRBV6-4 and TRBJ2-7; D perhaps matches TRBD1 (6 bases). The CDR3 loop spans 13 amino acids. Germline lookup yields CDR1 MRHNA and CDR2 SNTAGT. V shed 6 bases and J shed 2 bases, with 11 bases lying between them. CDR3 in DNA: TGTGCCAGCAGCCCAACAGGGACCTACGAGCAGTACTTC. Its translation is CASSPTGTYEQYF.

In its sample, this clone was seen once. The V and J genes are TRBV7-2 and TRBJ1-5, with 10 positions matching TRBD1. Germline CDR1 reads SGHTA; CDR2 reads FQGNSA. The CDR3 is 16 residues long. Unmatched junction bases numbered 6, after V lost 1 base and J lost 6 bases. The CDR3 DNA reads as TGTGCCAGCAGCTTAGGGGACAGGGGCAAGGGTCAGCCCCAGCATTTT. It specifies CASSLGDRGKGQPQHF.

V is TRBV5-1 and J is TRBJ2-3, with D perhaps matching TRBD2 (5 bases). This CDR3 is 18 amino acids long. CDR1 SGHRS and CDR2 YFSETQ come from the germline V gene. Trimming took 0 bases from V and 2 from J, leaving 19 bases between them. The CDR3 nucleotides read TGCGCCAGCAGCTTGGGCCCGGGAAGTTTAGCTGTCACAGATACGCAGTATTTT. Translation gives CASSLGPGSLAVTDTQYF.

The rearrangement joins TRBV10-2 to TRBJ1-2, with unresolved D. Germline CDR1 is WSHSY and CDR2 is SAAADI. The CDR3 spans 18 residues. Trimming pared 0 bases from V and 2 bases from J, leaving 19 bases between. CDR3 coding DNA: TGCGCCAGCAGTGAGTCGTGGATCGGAGGGATCCTGAACTATGGCTACACCTTC. It translates to CASSESWIGGILNYGYTF.

This clone appeared once. The gene calls are TRBV6-5 and TRBJ2-7; TRBD1 aligns across 7 bases. This CDR3 has 14 residues. Unmatched junction bases numbered 7, after V lost 6 bases and J lost 2 bases. Germline-derived CDR1 and CDR2 are MNHEY and SVGAGI. CDR3 DNA: TGTGCCAGCAGCGTCGTCGGACAGGCCTACGAGCAGTACTTC. Translated: CASSVVGQAYEQYF.

The CDR3 protein is CASSYSGSGRYEQYF. The CDR3 DNA is TGTGCCAGCAGTTATTCAGGGTCAGGTCGCTACGAGCAGTACTTC. The V and J genes are TRBV28 and TRBJ2-7; possible D gene TRBD1, 5 bases. Germline lookup yields CDR1 MDHEN and CDR2 SYDVKM. This CDR3 has 15 amino acids. Trimming removed 4 bases from V and 3 bases from J, with 16 bases in between.

This clone has just a few counts. J is TRBJ2-7 and V is TRBV11-2; D unresolved. The CDR3 has 14 amino acids. CDR1 and CDR2 from the germline V gene are SGHAT and FQNNGV. V was trimmed by 1 base and J by 3 bases, leaving 10 bases between them. The CDR3 loop is CASSLGFTGYEQYF. In nucleotides, the CDR3 is TGTGCCAGCAGCTTAGGGTTCACCGGCTACGAGCAGTACTTC.

The chain couples TRBV6-1 to TRBJ1-2; D is perhaps TRBD1 (6 bases). The ends were cut back, 4 bases at V and 3 bases at J, with 18 bases in the middle. The CDR3 is made up of 16 amino acids. CDR1 and CDR2 (germline): MNHNS, SASEGT. CDR3 protein: CASSVGGTNLYYGYTF. The DNA of the CDR3 is TGTGCCAGCAGTGTGGGAGGGACAAACCTCTACTATGGCTACACCTTC.

The V call is TRBV28, the J call TRBJ1-5, with D uncertain. The ends were cut back, 4 bases at V and 2 bases at J, with 21 bases in the middle. From germline, CDR1 is MDHEN and CDR2 SYDVKM. The CDR3 runs 18 residues. DNA for the CDR3: TGTGCCAGCAGTTCTTCCCCCCTCAGACGACGGGGCAATCAGCCCCAGCATTTT. This translates into CASSSSPLRRRGNQPQHF.

DNA of the CDR3: TGTGCCAGTAGTATCTTCCGGGGGGCCCGCAATCAGCCCCAGCATTTT. Protein product: CASSIFRGARNQPQHF. This chain connects TRBV19 to TRBJ1-5; tentative D call: TRBD1 (6 bases). The length of the CDR3 is 16 residues. V was shortened by 3 bases and J by 2 bases, with 14 bases between the two germline ends. From germline, CDR1 is LNHDA and CDR2 SQIVND (reference sequence). Complete variable domain (other parts from reference TRBV19 and TRBJ1-5): DGGITQSPKYLFRKEGQNVTLSCEQNLNHDAMYWYRQDPGQGLRLIYYSQIVNDFQKGDIAEGYSVSREKKESFPLTVTSAQKNPTAFYLCASSIFRGARNQPQHFGDGTRLSIL.

The chain is built from TRBV7-8 and TRBJ2-2; no clear D. The CDR3 is 18 amino acids. Germline V gene lookup returns CDR1 SGHVS and CDR2 FQNEAQ. V lost 2 bases and J lost 0, with 16 bases in between. The CDR3 DNA is TGTGCCAGCAGCTTAAGACTCATCGGCGTATCGAACACCGGGGAGCTGTTTTTT. The encoded protein is CASSLRLIGVSNTGELFF. Variable domain in full (rest from reference TRBV7-8 and TRBJ2-2): GAGVSQSPRYKVAKRGQDVALRCDPISGHVSLFWYQQALGQGPEFLTYFQNEAQLDKSGLPSDRFFAERPEGSVSTLKIQRTQQEDSAVYLCASSLRLIGVSNTGELFFGEGSRLTVL.

V gene TRBV7-9 combines with J gene TRBJ1-5; tentatively, D is TRBD1 (6 bases). Germline V gene sequence: CDR1 SEHNR, CDR2 FQNEAQ (reference sequence). CDR3 size: 16 residues. V dropped 0 bases and J dropped 7 bases, with 16 bases sitting between them. Here the CDR3 DNA reads TGTGCCAGCAGCTTAGCAGACGGGTACAGGGCGCAGCCCCAGCATTTT. It translates to CASSLADGYRAQPQHF.

V gene TRBV4-1 combines with J gene TRBJ1-3, with D perhaps TRBD1 (6 bases). CDR3 length: 22 residues. Trimming took 0 bases from V and 4 from J, leaving 31 bases between them. Germline V gives CDR1 MGHRA, CDR2 YSYEKL. The CDR3: CASSQEWRVWTDSMNSGNTIYF. The CDR3 coding sequence is TGCGCCAGCAGCCAAGAGTGGCGGGTCTGGACAGACAGCATGAACTCGGGAAACACCATATATTTT.

The V gene is TRBV14, the J gene TRBJ1-3, with D tentatively TRBD1 (5 bases). The V and J ends lost 1 base and 6 bases respectively, with 16 bases between them. The CDR3 totals 16 residues. Germline CDR1 and CDR2: SGHDN and FVKESK. CDR3 loop: CASSQVYRPGLNTIYF. DNA for the CDR3: TGTGCCAGCAGCCAAGTCTACAGGCCGGGACTAAACACCATATATTTT.

The chain has TRBV2 and TRBJ1-5; no reliable D call. Germline V gene lookup returns CDR1 SNHLY and CDR2 FYNNEI. The CDR3 is made up of 12 amino acids. Trimming removed 5 bases at V and 7 bases at J, with 9 bases between. The CDR3 loop is CASSFRGQPQHF. The CDR3 region has the DNA TGTGCCAGCAGTTTTAGAGGGCAGCCCCAGCATTTT.

The J gene is TRBJ2-1, the V gene TRBV7-8; TRBD2 matches at 7 bases. Germline V gene sequence: CDR1 SGHVS, CDR2 FQNEAQ. The CDR3 runs to 17 residues. The V and J ends lost 5 bases and 6 bases, in that order; junction bases with no gene match: 16. CDR3 region: CASSQARGAGPPNEQFF. Written as DNA, the CDR3 is TGTGCCAGCAGCCAGGCTAGGGGAGCGGGGCCTCCCAATGAGCAGTTCTTC.

This chain links TRBV7-3 with TRBJ2-2, with D unclear. Germline CDR1 is SGHTA and CDR2 is FQGTGA. CDR3 length: 15 amino acids. The germline V and J ends were trimmed by 1 base and 2 bases, with 8 bases remaining between them. The DNA of the CDR3 is TGTGCCAGCAGCTTAAATAACTCTAACACCGGGGAGCTGTTTTTT. Protein sequence: CASSLNNSNTGELFF.

This clone came up once. The chain joins TRBV28 to TRBJ1-2, with D tentatively TRBD1 (6 bases). The CDR3 consists of 13 residues. V lost 11 bases to trimming and J lost 4 bases, with 17 bases between them. Germline V gene lookup returns CDR1 MDHEN and CDR2 SYDVKM. CDR3 loop: CAATEAGAYGYTF. CDR3 sequence (DNA): TGTGCCGCCACGGAGGCAGGGGCCTATGGCTACACCTTC.

The rearrangement uses TRBV6-6 and TRBJ1-4; 7 nucleotides match TRBD1. This CDR3 has 15 residues. Unmatched junction bases numbered 12, after V lost 4 bases and J lost 10 bases. Germline V lookup: CDR1 MNHNY, CDR2 SVGAGI (reference sequence). For the CDR3, the DNA is TGTGCCAGCAGTTTAGACAGGGCTAAGGGGGGAAAACTGTTTTTT. Its translation: CASSLDRAKGGKLFF.

The J gene is TRBJ1-1, the V gene TRBV4-2; a weak D match, TRBD1 (6 bases). Trimming pared 7 bases from V and 6 bases from J, leaving 18 bases between. CDR3 length equals 14 residues. Germline V gives CDR1 LGHNA, CDR2 YNFKEQ. The CDR3 nucleotides read TGTGCCAGCACGAACAGGGTTTGGTGCTCTGAAGCTTTCTTT. Amino acid sequence: CASTNRVWCSEAFF.

The chain recombines TRBV27 with TRBJ2-7, with 9 bases that match TRBD1. V was clipped by 5 bases and J by 3 bases; unmatched bases: 8. Germline assignment: CDR1 MNHEY and CDR2 SMNVEV (reference sequence). This CDR3 has 15 amino acids. The CDR3 coding sequence is TGTGCCAGCAGTCAAGGGACAGGGAAGAACTACGAGCAGTACTTC. Its protein product is CASSQGTGKNYEQYF.

The CDR3 sequence: CASSPLDRVGGYTF. The DNA of the CDR3 is TGTGCCAGCAGCCCCCTGGACAGGGTCGGTGGCTACACCTTC. This chain links TRBV7-2 with TRBJ1-2; 8 bases are shared with TRBD1. The germline CDR1 and CDR2 sequences are SGHTA and FQGNSA. The CDR3 contains 14 residues. The J segment lost 7 bases and the V segment lost 5 bases, leaving 9 bases of the junction unmatched.

The rearrangement links TRBV30 to TRBJ1-2; D call uncertain. Germline V gives CDR1 GTSNPN, CDR2 SVGIG (reference sequence). The CDR3 sequence is 13 residues long. V lost 8 bases and J lost 1, with 14 bases in between. As DNA, the CDR3 is TGTGCCCTCCCACAGAACGATAACTATGGCTACACCTTC. It translates to CALPQNDNYGYTF.

The count of this clone is one. The V gene is TRBV9, the J gene TRBJ1-3; tentative D call: TRBD1 (5 bases). CDR3 length equals 15 residues. Germline V gene lookup returns CDR1 SGDLS and CDR2 YYNGEE. V was shortened by 0 bases and J by 4 bases, with 11 bases between the two germline ends. The CDR3 here is CASSVAGGGGNTIYF. The DNA for the CDR3 is TGTGCCAGCAGCGTAGCTGGCGGGGGAGGAAACACCATATATTTT.

This rearrangement joins TRBV9 to TRBJ1-4; no firm D call. Germline CDR1 reads SGDLS; CDR2 reads YYNGEE. V was clipped by 2 bases and J by 4 bases, with 9 bases between them. CDR3 length: 14 residues. The CDR3: CASSVSESNEKLFF. The CDR3 coding sequence is TGTGCCAGCAGCGTCAGTGAAAGTAATGAAAAACTGTTTTTT.